Reported below is one TCR beta chain. This sample stems from a study of T cell changes during pregnancy in multiple sclerosis. The germline V gene encodes CDR1 MNHEY and CDR2 SMNVEV (reference sequence). V dropped 5 bases and J dropped 5 bases, with 18 bases sitting between them. The CDR3 is made up of 15 amino acids. Using immunoSEQ multiplex PCR, the repertoire was profiled, and TCRdb retains in-frame clones only, with some absent. Of 45,000 to 55,000 clones in the sample, approximately 94% were seen once. This specimen was CD8+ T cells from peripheral blood mononuclear cells, taken before pregnancy. The TCR was taken from a female donor with multiple sclerosis, enrolled in a pregnancy study. The chain is built from TRBV27 and TRBJ2-5; D not certain. CDR3 loop: CASSPGALGRETQYF. Here the CDR3 DNA reads TGTGCCAGCAGTCCAGGCGCGCTGGGTCGGGAGACCCAGTACTTC.